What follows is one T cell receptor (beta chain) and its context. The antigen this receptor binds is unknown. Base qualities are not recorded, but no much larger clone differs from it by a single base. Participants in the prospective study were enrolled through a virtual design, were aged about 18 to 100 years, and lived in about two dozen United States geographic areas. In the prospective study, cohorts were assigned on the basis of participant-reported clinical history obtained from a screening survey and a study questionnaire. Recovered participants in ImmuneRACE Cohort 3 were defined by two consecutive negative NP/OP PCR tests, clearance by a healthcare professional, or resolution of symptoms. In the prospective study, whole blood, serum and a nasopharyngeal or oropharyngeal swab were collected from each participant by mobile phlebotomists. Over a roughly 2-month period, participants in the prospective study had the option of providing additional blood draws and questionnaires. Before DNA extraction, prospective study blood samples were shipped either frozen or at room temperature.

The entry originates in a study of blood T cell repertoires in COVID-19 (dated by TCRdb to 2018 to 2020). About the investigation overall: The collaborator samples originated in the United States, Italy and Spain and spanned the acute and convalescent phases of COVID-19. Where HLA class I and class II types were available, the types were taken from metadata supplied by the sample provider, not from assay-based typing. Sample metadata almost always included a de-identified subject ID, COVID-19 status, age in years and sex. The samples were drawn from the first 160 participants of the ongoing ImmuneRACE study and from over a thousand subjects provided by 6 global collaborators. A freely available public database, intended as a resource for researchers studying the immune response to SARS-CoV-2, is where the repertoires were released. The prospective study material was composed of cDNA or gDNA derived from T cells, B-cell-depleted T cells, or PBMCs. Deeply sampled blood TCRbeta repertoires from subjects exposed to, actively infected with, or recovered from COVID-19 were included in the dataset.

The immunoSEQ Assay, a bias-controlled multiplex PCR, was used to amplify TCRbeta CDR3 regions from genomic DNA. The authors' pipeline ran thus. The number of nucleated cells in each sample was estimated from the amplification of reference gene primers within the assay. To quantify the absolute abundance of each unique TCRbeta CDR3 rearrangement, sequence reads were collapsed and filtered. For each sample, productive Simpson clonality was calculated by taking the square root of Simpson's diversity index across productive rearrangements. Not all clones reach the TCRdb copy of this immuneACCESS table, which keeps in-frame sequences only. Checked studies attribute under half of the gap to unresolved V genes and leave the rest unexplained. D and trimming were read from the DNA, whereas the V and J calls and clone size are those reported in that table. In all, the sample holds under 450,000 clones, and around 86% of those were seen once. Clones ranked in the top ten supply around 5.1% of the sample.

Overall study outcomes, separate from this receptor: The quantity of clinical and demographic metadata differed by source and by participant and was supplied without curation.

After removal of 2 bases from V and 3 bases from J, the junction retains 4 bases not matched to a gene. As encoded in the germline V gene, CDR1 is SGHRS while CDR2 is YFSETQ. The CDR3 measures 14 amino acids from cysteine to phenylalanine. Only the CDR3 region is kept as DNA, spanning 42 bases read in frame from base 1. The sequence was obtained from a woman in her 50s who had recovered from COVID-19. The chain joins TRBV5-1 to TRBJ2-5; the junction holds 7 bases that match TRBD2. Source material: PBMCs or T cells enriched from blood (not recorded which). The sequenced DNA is TGCGCCAGCAGCTTTGGAGGACTAGAAGAGACCCAGTACTTC. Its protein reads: CASSFGGLEETQYF.